The next 9 T cell receptor beta chains were all read from a single sample in a study of T cell responses to AZD1222 COVID-19 vaccine. Generated by immunoSEQ multiplex PCR, the TCRdb table keeps only in-frame clones and is missing some. The data show approximately 96,000 clones, with around 83% seen just once and approximately 5.6% held by the top ten. The input for sequencing was peripheral blood, taken 28 days after the second AZD1222 dose. These receptors were collected from an adult who received the AZD1222 COVID-19 vaccine.

The chain combines TRBV5-1 with TRBJ2-6, with TRBD1 identical over 12 bases. Per the germline V gene, CDR1 is SGHRS and CDR2 is YFSETQ. J gave up 3 bases and V 6 bases, and 10 bases lay outside the gene matches. The length of the CDR3 is 18 residues. CDR3 in DNA: TGCGCCAGCATCGATCCGGGACAGGGGGCAGGTGGGGCCAACGTCCTGACTTTC. Translation gives CASIDPGQGAGGANVLTF.

V gene TRBV15 combines with J gene TRBJ1-5; D remains ambiguous. Trimming took off 1 base at V and 7 bases at J, with 5 bases between the two ends. CDR1 is LNHNV, CDR2 YYDKDF, per germline (reference sequence). This CDR3 spans 12 amino acids. CDR3 bases: TGTGCCACCAGCAGAGGTCGGCAGCCCCAGCATTTT. Encoded protein: CATSRGRQPQHF.

The genes are TRBV7-2 and TRBJ2-6; D unresolved. Trimming pared 5 bases from V and 0 bases from J, leaving 8 bases between. This CDR3 spans 15 amino acids. The germline V gene has CDR1 SGHTA and CDR2 FQGNSA. CDR3 protein: CASSRYSSGANVLTF. The CDR3 region has the DNA TGTGCCAGCAGCCGTTACAGCTCTGGGGCCAACGTCCTGACTTTC.

The chain has TRBV25-1 and TRBJ1-1; 7 bases fit TRBD1. The CDR3 extends over 14 amino acids. The V gene end was trimmed by 10 bases and the J gene end by 1 base; junction bases not matched to a gene: 9. Germline CDR1 and CDR2: MGHDK and SYGVNS. DNA for the CDR3: TGTGCCACCTCGACAGGGTTAAAGAACACTGAAGCTTTCTTT. Protein: CATSTGLKNTEAFF.

CDR3 coding DNA: TGTGCCAGCTCACCACCCACAGTTTTTTCGCAGTATTTT. Translated: CASSPPTVFSQYF. The chain has TRBV18 and TRBJ2-3; the D is unclear. Germline V gene lookup returns CDR1 KGHSH and CDR2 LQKENI. The CDR3 length is 13 residues. Trimming shortened V by 0 bases and J by 10 bases, and 11 bases separated the two germline ends.

The V gene is TRBV7-9, the J gene TRBJ1-2; no firm D call. The CDR3 runs 19 residues. Per the germline V gene, CDR1 is SEHNR and CDR2 is FQNEAQ (reference sequence). Trimming took 1 base from V and 2 from J, leaving 23 bases between them. DNA of the CDR3: TGTGCCAGCAGCTTAGGAACGCTCGGCCCAGGAGGAGAAAACTATGGCTACACCTTC. As protein: CASSLGTLGPGGENYGYTF.

The chain combines TRBV5-4 with TRBJ2-3, with D possibly called TRBD1 or TRBD2 (5 bases each). The CDR3 sequence is 15 residues long. The germline gives CDR1 SGHNT, CDR2 YYREEE (reference sequence). V was clipped by 3 bases and J by 9 bases, with 20 bases between them. The CDR3 loop reads CASSSPGPRRETQYF. CDR3 DNA: TGTGCCAGCAGCTCCCCGGGGCCAAGGAGAGAGACGCAGTATTTT.

A word on this clone: One junction end disagrees with the germline gene, perhaps due to a read error. The rearrangement links TRBV7-9 to TRBJ1-3; tentative D call: TRBD1 (6 bases). The CDR3 is 14 amino acids. CDR1 is SEHNR and CDR2 is FQNEAQ in the germline V gene (reference sequence). The CDR3 DNA reads as TGTGCCAGCACCTTAGGACAGCCTGGAAACACCATATATTTT. This codes for CASTLGQPGNTIYF.

The chain is built from TRBV9 and TRBJ1-1; D remains ambiguous. Trimming took 0 bases from V and 1 from J, leaving 7 bases between them. There are 14 residues in the CDR3. Germline V gene lookup returns CDR1 SGDLS and CDR2 YYNGEE. Here the CDR3 DNA reads TGTGCCAGCAGCGTAGGGGTCAGGAACACTGAAGCTTTCTTT. This sequence encodes CASSVGVRNTEAFF.